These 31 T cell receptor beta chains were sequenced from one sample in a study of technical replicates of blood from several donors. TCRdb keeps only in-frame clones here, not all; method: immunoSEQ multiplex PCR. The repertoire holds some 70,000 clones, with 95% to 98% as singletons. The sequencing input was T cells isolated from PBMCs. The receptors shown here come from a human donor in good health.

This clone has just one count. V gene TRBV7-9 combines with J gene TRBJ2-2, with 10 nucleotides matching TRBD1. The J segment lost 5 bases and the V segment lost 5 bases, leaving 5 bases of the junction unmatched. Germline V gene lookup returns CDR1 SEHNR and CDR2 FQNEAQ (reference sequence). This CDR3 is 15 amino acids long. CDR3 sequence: CASSPGQGKTGELFF. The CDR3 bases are TGTGCCAGCAGCCCGGGACAGGGGAAAACCGGGGAGCTGTTTTTT.

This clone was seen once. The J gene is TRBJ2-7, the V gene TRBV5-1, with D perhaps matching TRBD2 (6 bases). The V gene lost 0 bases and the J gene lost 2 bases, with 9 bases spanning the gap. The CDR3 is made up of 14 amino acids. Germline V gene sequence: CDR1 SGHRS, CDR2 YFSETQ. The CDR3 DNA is TGCGCCAGCAGCTTGGGTATAGCGGCCTACGAGCAGTACTTC. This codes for CASSLGIAAYEQYF.

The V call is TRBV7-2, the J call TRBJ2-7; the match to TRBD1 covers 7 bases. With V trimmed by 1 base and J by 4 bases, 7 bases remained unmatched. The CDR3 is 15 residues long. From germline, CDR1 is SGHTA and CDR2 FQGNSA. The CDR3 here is CASSLDGDRGYEQYF. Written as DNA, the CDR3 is TGTGCCAGCAGCTTAGATGGGGACAGAGGATACGAGCAGTACTTC.

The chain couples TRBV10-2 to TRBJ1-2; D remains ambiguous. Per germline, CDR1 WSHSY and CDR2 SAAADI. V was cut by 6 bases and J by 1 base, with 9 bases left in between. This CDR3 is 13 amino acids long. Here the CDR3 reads CASSPQFNYGYTF. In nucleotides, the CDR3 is TGCGCCAGCAGCCCACAGTTTAACTATGGCTACACCTTC.

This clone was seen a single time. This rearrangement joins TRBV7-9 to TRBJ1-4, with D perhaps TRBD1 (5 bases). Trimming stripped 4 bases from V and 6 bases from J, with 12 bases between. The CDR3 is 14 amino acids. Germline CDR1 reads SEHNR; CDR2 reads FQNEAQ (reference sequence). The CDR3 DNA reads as TGTGCCAGCAGCTCAAGAGGGACTGATGAAAAACTGTTTTTT. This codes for CASSSRGTDEKLFF.

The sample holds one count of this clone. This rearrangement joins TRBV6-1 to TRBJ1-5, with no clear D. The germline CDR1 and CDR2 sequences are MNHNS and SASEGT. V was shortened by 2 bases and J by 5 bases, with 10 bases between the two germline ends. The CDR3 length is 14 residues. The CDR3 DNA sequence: TGTGCCAGCAGTGAAAGGCCAGGCGATCAGCCCCAGCATTTT. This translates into CASSERPGDQPQHF.

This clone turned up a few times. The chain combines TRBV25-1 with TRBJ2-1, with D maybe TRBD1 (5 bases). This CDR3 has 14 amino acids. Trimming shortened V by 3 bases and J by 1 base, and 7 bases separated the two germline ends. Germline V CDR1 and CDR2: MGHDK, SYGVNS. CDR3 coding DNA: TGTGCCAGCAGTGATTCAGGGTCCTACAATGAGCAGTTCTTC. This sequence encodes CASSDSGSYNEQFF.

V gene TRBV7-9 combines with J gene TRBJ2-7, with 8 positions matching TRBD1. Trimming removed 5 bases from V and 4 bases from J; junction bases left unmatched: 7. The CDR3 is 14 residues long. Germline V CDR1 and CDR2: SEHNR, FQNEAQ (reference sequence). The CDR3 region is CASSIWTGHYEQYF. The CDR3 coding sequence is TGTGCCAGCAGCATATGGACAGGGCATTACGAGCAGTACTTC.

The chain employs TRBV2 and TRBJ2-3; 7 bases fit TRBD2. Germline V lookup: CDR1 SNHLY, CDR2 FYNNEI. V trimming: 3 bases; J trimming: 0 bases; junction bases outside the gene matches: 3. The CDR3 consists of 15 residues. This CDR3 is CASSDFSGSTDTQYF. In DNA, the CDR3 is TGTGCCAGCAGTGACTTTAGCGGGAGCACAGATACGCAGTATTTT.

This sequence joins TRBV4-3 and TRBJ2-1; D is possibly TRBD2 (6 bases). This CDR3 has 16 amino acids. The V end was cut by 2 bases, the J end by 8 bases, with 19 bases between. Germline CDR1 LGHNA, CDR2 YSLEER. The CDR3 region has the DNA TGCGCCAGCAGCCAAAATGGGCCGGAGGGGAGCGATGAGCAGTTCTTC. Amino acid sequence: CASSQNGPEGSDEQFF.

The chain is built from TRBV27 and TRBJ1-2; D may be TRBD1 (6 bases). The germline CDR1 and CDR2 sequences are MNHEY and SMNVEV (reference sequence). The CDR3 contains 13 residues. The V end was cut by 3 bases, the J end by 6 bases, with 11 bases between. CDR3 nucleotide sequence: TGTGCCAGCAGTTTGTGGGGGGGCGATGGCTACACCTTC. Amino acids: CASSLWGGDGYTF.

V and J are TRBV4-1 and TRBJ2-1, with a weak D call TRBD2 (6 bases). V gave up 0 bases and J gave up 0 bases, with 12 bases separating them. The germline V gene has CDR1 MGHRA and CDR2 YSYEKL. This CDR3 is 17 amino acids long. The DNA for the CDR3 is TGCGCCAGCAGCCAAGAGGGGAGGAGGAGCTCCTACAATGAGCAGTTCTTC. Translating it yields CASSQEGRRSSYNEQFF.

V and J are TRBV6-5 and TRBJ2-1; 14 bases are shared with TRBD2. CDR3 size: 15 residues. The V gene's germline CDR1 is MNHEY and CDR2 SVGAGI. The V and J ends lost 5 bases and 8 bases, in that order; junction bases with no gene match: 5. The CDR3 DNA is TGTGCCAGCAGTAAAGGGACTAGCGGGAGTTATGAGCAGTTCTTC. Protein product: CASSKGTSGSYEQFF.

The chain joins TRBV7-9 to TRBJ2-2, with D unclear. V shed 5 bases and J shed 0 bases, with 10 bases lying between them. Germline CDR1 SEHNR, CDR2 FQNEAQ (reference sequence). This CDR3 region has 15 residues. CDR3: CASSLLNANTGELFF. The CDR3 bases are TGTGCCAGCAGCCTTCTTAATGCGAACACCGGGGAGCTGTTTTTT.

The CDR3 loop is CASSGFRDRGPNGYTF. The CDR3 DNA reads TGTGCCAGCAGCGGCTTTCGAGACAGGGGGCCTAATGGCTACACCTTC. The chain couples TRBV9 to TRBJ1-2; 10 bases line up with TRBD1. J lost 6 bases, V lost 3 bases, and 11 bases had no gene match. Germline-derived CDR1 and CDR2 are SGDLS and YYNGEE. The length of the CDR3 is 16 residues.

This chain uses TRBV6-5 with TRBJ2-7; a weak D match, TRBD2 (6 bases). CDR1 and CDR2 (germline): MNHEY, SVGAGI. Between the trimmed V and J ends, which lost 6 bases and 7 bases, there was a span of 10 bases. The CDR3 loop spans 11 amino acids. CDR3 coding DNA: TGTGCCAGCAGCCAGGCGGGGGAGCAGTACTTC. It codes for CASSQAGEQYF.

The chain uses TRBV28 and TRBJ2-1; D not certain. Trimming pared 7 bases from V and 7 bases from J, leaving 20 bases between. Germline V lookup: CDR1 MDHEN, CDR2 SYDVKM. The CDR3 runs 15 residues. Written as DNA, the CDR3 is TGTGCCAGCAATACTGAGGCCTCCTTATTGAATGAGCAGTTCTTC. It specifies CASNTEASLLNEQFF.

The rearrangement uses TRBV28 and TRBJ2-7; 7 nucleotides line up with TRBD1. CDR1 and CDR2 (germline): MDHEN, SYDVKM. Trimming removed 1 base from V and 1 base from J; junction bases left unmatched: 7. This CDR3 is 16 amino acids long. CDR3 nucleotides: TGTGCCAGCAGTTTATTTCCGGGACAGCCTTCCTACGAGCAGTACTTC. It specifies CASSLFPGQPSYEQYF.

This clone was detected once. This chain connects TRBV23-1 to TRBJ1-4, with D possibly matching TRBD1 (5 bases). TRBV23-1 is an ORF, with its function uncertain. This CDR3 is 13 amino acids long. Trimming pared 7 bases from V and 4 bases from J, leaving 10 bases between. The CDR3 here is CASIRGDNEKLFF. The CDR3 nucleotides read TGCGCCAGCATACGGGGGGATAATGAAAAACTGTTTTTT.

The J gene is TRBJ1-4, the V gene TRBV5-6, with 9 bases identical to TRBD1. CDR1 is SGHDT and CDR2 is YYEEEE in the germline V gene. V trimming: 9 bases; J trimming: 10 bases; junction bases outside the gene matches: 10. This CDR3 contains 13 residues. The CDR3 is CATKHRQGGKLFF. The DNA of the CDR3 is TGTGCCACCAAGCACAGACAGGGGGGAAAACTGTTTTTT.

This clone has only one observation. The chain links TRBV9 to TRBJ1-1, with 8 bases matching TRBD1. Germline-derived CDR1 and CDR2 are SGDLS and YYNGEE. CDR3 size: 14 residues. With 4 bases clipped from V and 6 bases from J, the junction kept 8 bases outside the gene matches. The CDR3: CASSPRVQGAEAFF. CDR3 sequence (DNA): TGTGCCAGCAGCCCTAGAGTACAGGGGGCTGAAGCTTTCTTT.

CDR3 in DNA: TGTGCCAGCAGCTTGGGGGCTAGCGCTAGCTCCTACAATGAGCAGTTCTTC. Encoded protein: CASSLGASASSYNEQFF. The gene calls are TRBV5-6 and TRBJ2-1; a weak D match, TRBD2 (6 bases). This CDR3 has 17 residues. Germline loops: CDR1 SGHDT, CDR2 YYEEEE. V was cut by 0 bases and J by 0 bases, with 13 bases left in between. Based on the CDR3 plus reference TRBV5-6 and TRBJ2-1, the full variable domain is DAGVTQSPTHLIKTRGQQVTLRCSPKSGHDTVSWYQQALGQGPQFIFQYYEEEERQRGNFPDRFSGHQFPNYSSELNVNALLLGDSALYLCASSLGASASSYNEQFFGPGTRLTVL.

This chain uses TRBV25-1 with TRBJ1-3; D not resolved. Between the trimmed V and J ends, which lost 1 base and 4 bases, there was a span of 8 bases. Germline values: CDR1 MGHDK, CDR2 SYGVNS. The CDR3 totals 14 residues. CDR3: CASSELERGNTIYF. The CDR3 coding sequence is TGTGCCAGCAGTGAATTGGAGAGGGGAAACACCATATATTTT. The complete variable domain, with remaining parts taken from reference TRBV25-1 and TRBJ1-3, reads EADIYQTPRYLVIGTGKKITLECSQTMGHDKMYWYQQDPGMELHLIHYSYGVNSTEKGDLSSESTVSRIRTEHFPLTLESARPSHTSQYLCASSELERGNTIYFGEGSWLTVV.

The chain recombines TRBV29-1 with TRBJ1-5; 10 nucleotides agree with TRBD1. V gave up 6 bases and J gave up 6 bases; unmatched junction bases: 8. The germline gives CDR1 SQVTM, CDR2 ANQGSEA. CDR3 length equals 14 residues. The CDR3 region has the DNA TGCAGCGTCTTGACAGGGGGCGTTGGTCAGCCCCAGCATTTT. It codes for CSVLTGGVGQPQHF.

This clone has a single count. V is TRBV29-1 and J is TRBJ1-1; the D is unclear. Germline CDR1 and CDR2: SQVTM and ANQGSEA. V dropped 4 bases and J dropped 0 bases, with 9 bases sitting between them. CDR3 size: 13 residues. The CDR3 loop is CSVGGSMNTEAFF. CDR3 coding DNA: TGCAGCGTTGGAGGGTCCATGAACACTGAAGCTTTCTTT. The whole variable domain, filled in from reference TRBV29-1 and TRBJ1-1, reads SAVISQKPSRDICQRGTSLTIQCQVDSQVTMMFWYRQQPGQSLTLIATANQGSEATYESGFVIDKFPISRPNLTFSTLTVSNMSPEDSSIYLCSVGGSMNTEAFFGQGTRLTVV.

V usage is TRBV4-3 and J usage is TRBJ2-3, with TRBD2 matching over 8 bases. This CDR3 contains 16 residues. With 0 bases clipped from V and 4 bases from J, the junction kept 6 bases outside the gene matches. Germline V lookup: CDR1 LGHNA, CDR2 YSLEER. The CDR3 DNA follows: TGCGCCAGCAGCCAAGACCGCGGACTAGCTCCAGATACGCAGTATTTT. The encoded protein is CASSQDRGLAPDTQYF.

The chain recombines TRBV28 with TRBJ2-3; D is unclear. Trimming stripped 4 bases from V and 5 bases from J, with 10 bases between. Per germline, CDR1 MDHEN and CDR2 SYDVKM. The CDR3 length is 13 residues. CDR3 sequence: CASSSNSLDTQYF. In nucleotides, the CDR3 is TGTGCCAGCAGTTCTAATAGTTTAGATACGCAGTATTTT.

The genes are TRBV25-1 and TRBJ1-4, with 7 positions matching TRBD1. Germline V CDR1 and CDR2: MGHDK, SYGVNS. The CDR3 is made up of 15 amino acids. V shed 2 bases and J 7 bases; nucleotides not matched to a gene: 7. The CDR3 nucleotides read TGTGCCAGCAGTGAAGCTAGGGGGCATGTTGAAAAACTGTTTTTT. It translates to CASSEARGHVEKLFF.

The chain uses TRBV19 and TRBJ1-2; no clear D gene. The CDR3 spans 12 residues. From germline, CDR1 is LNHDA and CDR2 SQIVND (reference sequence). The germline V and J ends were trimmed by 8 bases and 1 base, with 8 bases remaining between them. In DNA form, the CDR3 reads TGTGCCAGTGGAGGATTTAACTATGGCTACACCTTC. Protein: CASGGFNYGYTF.

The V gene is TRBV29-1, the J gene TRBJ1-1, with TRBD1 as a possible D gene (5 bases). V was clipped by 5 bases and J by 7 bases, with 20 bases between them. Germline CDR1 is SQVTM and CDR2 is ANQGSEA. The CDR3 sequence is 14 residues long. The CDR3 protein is CSVLEDRFSLEAFF. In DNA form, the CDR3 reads TGCAGCGTTCTAGAAGACAGATTTAGCCTTGAAGCTTTCTTT.

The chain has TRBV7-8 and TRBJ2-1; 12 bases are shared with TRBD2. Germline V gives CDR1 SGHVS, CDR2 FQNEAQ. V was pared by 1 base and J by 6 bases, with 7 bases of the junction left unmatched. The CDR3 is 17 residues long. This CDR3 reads CASSLVTTSGSFNEQFF. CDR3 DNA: TGTGCCAGCAGCTTAGTAACGACTAGCGGGAGCTTCAATGAGCAGTTCTTC.